These 20 T cell receptor beta chains share one sample of origin, sequenced in a study of blood T cell repertoires in COVID-19. The method was immunoSEQ multiplex PCR; TCRdb's version includes in-frame clones alone and lacks a portion of them. The sample holds about 290,000 clones, 89% seen once. Source material: PBMCs or T cells enriched from blood (not recorded which). The receptor source for this set is a woman aged 40 to 50 who had recovered from COVID-19.

This chain connects TRBV29-1 to TRBJ1-6; unclear D gene. Germline CDR1 is SQVTM and CDR2 is ANQGSEA. The CDR3 covers 13 residues. V lost 4 bases and J 8 bases, leaving 12 bases between the germline ends. The CDR3: CSVGPVRDSPLHF. The CDR3 bases are TGCAGCGTTGGACCGGTGAGGGATTCACCCCTCCACTTT.

This clone has just a few counts. The chain is built from TRBV5-1 and TRBJ2-7; D might be TRBD2 (6 bases). This CDR3 has 18 amino acids. Trimming removed 0 bases from V and 5 bases from J, with 24 bases in between. Germline CDR1 SGHRS, CDR2 YFSETQ. The CDR3 DNA is TGCGCCAGCAGCTTGGAGCGGGTCGCGTGGGCAGGGATTAACGAGCAGTACTTC. Translated: CASSLERVAWAGINEQYF. The full variable domain, rest sourced from reference TRBV5-1 and TRBJ2-7, is KAGVTQTPRYLIKTRGQQVTLSCSPISGHRSVSWYQQTPGQGLQFLFEYFSETQRNKGNFPGRFSGRQFSNSRSEMNVSTLELGDSALYLCASSLERVAWAGINEQYFGPGTRLTVT.

This clone appeared a single time. The V gene is TRBV19, the J gene TRBJ1-4; D is unclear. The CDR3 spans 14 residues. Trimming pared 11 bases from V and 0 bases from J, leaving 13 bases between. CDR1 and CDR2 from the germline V gene are LNHDA and SQIVND (reference sequence). CDR3 residues: CAVGGFATNEKLFF. CDR3 in DNA: TGTGCCGTAGGAGGGTTTGCAACTAATGAAAAACTGTTTTTT.

The rearrangement uses TRBV30 and TRBJ1-4, with D perhaps matching TRBD1 (6 bases). Germline loops: CDR1 GTSNPN, CDR2 SVGIG (reference sequence). Trimming left V 4 bases short and J 6 bases short, with 18 bases between. The CDR3 contains 15 residues. Here the CDR3 reads CAWTPLGGGHEKLFF. CDR3 bases: TGTGCCTGGACCCCATTGGGCGGGGGGCATGAAAAACTGTTTTTT.

The CDR3 coding sequence is TGTGCCAGCTCACCGCAGACAGGGCCTGGAAACACCATATATTTT. Encoded protein: CASSPQTGPGNTIYF. The chain recombines TRBV18 with TRBJ1-3, with 7 bases fitting TRBD1. In germline, CDR1 is KGHSH, CDR2 LQKENI. Losses at the gene ends were 3 bases for V and 2 bases for J; bases not matched to a gene: 4. The CDR3 is 15 residues long.

This chain links TRBV6-5 with TRBJ1-2, with D possibly being TRBD1 (5 bases). Germline-derived CDR1 and CDR2 are MNHEY and SVGAGI. V lost 6 bases and J lost 5, with 13 bases in between. This CDR3 has 13 residues. CDR3 loop: CASSLNRQYGYTF. The CDR3 nucleotides read TGTGCCAGCAGCCTAAACCGACAGTATGGCTACACCTTC.

V is TRBV5-1 and J is TRBJ1-1; weak D call: TRBD1 (5 bases). Germline loops: CDR1 SGHRS, CDR2 YFSETQ. V dropped 0 bases and J dropped 4 bases, with 10 bases sitting between them. The CDR3 sequence is 14 residues long. This CDR3 reads CASSLGQFFTEAFF. In DNA form, the CDR3 reads TGCGCCAGCAGCTTGGGACAGTTTTTCACTGAAGCTTTCTTT.

The rearrangement links TRBV5-4 to TRBJ2-1, with D perhaps matching TRBD2 (5 bases). This CDR3 has 15 amino acids. V lost 4 bases and J lost 3, with 14 bases in between. Germline V gene sequence: CDR1 SGHNT, CDR2 YYREEE (reference sequence). CDR3 sequence reads: CASSMKSGSYNEQFF. The CDR3 DNA sequence: TGTGCCAGCAGCATGAAAAGCGGAAGCTACAATGAGCAGTTCTTC.

J is TRBJ2-5 and V is TRBV10-1, with a weak D call TRBD1 (5 bases). The CDR3 sequence is 15 residues long. Trimming cost V 0 bases and J 1 base, with 9 bases left between them. Germline-derived CDR1 and CDR2 are WNHNN and SYGVQD (reference sequence). The CDR3 sequence: CASSESARGQETQYF. The CDR3 coding sequence is TGCGCCAGCAGTGAGTCGGCTAGGGGCCAAGAGACCCAGTACTTC.

This chain joins TRBV18 and TRBJ2-7, with D perhaps TRBD1 (6 bases). The ends were cut back, 2 bases at V and 7 bases at J, with 15 bases in the middle. This CDR3 has 14 residues. Germline V CDR1 and CDR2: KGHSH, LQKENI. CDR3 sequence (DNA): TGTGCCAGCTCACCAGATCTATTAAGGGGGGAGCAGTACTTC. This gives the protein CASSPDLLRGEQYF.

Only one count was recorded for this clone. The J gene is TRBJ2-5, the V gene TRBV5-4; TRBD2 is a possible D gene (6 bases). The germline V and J ends were trimmed by 4 bases and 5 bases, with 15 bases remaining between them. The CDR3 contains 14 residues. Germline CDR1 reads SGHNT; CDR2 reads YYREEE (reference sequence). In DNA, the CDR3 is TGTGCCAGCAGCCAAACACTAGCTGGGGAGACCCAGTACTTC. It encodes CASSQTLAGETQYF.

The V and J genes are TRBV6-5 and TRBJ2-5; TRBD1 might be the D (5 bases). The CDR3 is 14 amino acids. Deletions cut 6 bases from V and 4 bases from J, with 15 bases between. The germline gives CDR1 MNHEY, CDR2 SVGAGI. The CDR3 DNA is TGTGCCAGCAGCTCACCCCAGGGATCAGAGACCCAGTACTTC. Its translation: CASSSPQGSETQYF.

The chain uses TRBV18 and TRBJ1-1; D gene ambiguous. The CDR3 covers 14 residues. The ends were cut back, 6 bases at V and 7 bases at J, with 18 bases in the middle. The V gene's germline CDR1 is KGHSH and CDR2 LQKENI. Written as DNA, the CDR3 is TGTGCCAGCTCTGCCCAACGGGAGGCAGGTGAAGCTTTCTTT. It yields the protein CASSAQREAGEAFF.

The chain couples TRBV19 to TRBJ1-2, with D possibly TRBD1 on 6 matching bases. Germline CDR1 LNHDA, CDR2 SQIVND (reference sequence). With 3 bases removed from V and 7 bases from J, the gap between germline ends came to 15 bases. The CDR3 contains 14 residues. Written as DNA, the CDR3 is TGTGCCAGTAGTATGTTGGACAGACTATCTGGCTACACCTTC. Translating gives CASSMLDRLSGYTF.

Only one count was recorded for this clone. The CDR3 region is CASSPLLGGAEAFF. CDR3 nucleotides: TGTGCCAGCAGCCCCCTGTTGGGGGGGGCTGAAGCTTTCTTT. The rearrangement joins TRBV9 to TRBJ1-1, with D possibly TRBD1 on 5 matching bases. From germline, CDR1 is SGDLS and CDR2 YYNGEE. This CDR3 region has 14 residues. The V gene lost 4 bases and the J gene lost 6 bases, with 16 bases spanning the gap.

This rearrangement joins TRBV4-3 to TRBJ2-2; 8 nucleotides line up with TRBD1. CDR3 length: 17 amino acids. Germline values: CDR1 LGHNA, CDR2 YSLEER. With V trimmed by 1 base and J by 1 base, 5 bases remained unmatched. The chain's CDR3 is CASSQGGQEWNTGELFF. CDR3 DNA sequence: TGCGCCAGCAGCCAAGGGGGACAGGAATGGAACACCGGGGAGCTGTTTTTT.

This clone appeared once. V usage is TRBV18 and J usage is TRBJ2-2; 8 nucleotides line up with TRBD1. This CDR3 is built from 15 residues. From germline, CDR1 is KGHSH and CDR2 LQKENI. With V trimmed by 1 base and J by 4 bases, 2 bases remained unmatched. The CDR3 here is CASSPRQGATGELFF. CDR3 coding DNA: TGTGCCAGCTCACCACGGCAGGGGGCCACCGGGGAGCTGTTTTTT. Full variable domain (rest looked up from reference TRBV18 and TRBJ2-2): NAGVMQNPRHLVRRRGQEARLRCSPMKGHSHVYWYRQLPEEGLKFMVYLQKENIIDESGMPKERFSAEFPKEGPSILRIQQVVRGDSAAYFCASSPRQGATGELFFGEGSRLTVL.

The genes are TRBV6-4 and TRBJ2-3; 12 bases line up with TRBD1. V was pared by 0 bases and J by 4 bases, with 8 bases of the junction left unmatched. Germline loops: CDR1 MRHNA, CDR2 SNTAGT. The CDR3 is made up of 18 amino acids. CDR3 in DNA: TGTGCCAGCAGTGACTCTCCGGGACAGGGGGCGCTGGCAGATACGCAGTATTTT. Residues: CASSDSPGQGALADTQYF.

This clone was recorded a few times. This sequence joins TRBV19 and TRBJ1-3, with a weak D call TRBD1 (6 bases). The V end was cut by 3 bases, the J end by 4 bases, with 13 bases between. CDR1 is LNHDA and CDR2 is SQIVND in the germline V gene (reference sequence). This CDR3 is 15 amino acids long. In DNA, the CDR3 is TGTGCCAGTAGTATCCGATCAGGGGCCGGAAACACCATATATTTT. Translating it yields CASSIRSGAGNTIYF.

The chain combines TRBV7-9 with TRBJ2-1; D call uncertain. V lost 6 bases and J lost 4, with 19 bases in between. There are 16 residues in the CDR3. In germline, CDR1 is SEHNR, CDR2 FQNEAQ (reference sequence). DNA of the CDR3: TGTGCCAGCAGTCAATTTCTCCCCCCCCGGTACAATGAGCAGTTCTTC. Translating gives CASSQFLPPRYNEQFF.